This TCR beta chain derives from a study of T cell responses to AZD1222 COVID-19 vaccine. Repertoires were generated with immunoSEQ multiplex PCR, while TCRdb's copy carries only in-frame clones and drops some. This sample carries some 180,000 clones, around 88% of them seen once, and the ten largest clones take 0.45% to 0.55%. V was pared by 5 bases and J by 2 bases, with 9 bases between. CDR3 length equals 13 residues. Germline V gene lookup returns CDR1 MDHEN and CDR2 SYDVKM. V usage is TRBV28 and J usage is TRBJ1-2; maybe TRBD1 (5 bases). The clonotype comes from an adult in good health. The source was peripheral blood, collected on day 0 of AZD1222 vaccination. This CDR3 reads CASSLGGNYGYTF. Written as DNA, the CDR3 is TGTGCCAGCAGTCTCGGGGGAAACTATGGCTACACCTTC.